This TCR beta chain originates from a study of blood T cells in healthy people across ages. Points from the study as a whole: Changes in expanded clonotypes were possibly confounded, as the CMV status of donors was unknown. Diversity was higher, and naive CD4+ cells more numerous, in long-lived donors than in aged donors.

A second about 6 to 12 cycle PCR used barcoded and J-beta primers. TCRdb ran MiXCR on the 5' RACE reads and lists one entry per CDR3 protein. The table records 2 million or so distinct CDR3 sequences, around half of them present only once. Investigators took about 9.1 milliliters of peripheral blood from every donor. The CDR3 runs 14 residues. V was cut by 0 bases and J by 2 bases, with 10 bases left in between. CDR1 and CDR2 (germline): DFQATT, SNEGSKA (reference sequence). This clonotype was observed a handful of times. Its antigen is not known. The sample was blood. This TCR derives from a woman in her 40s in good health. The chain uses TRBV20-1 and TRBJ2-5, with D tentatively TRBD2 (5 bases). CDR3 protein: CSARDERDQETQYF. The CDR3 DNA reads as TGCAGTGCTAGAGATGAGAGGGATCAAGAGACCCAGTACTTC.